A selection of T cell receptor beta chains follows, all from one sample in a study of graft-versus-host responses after intestinal transplantation. Using immunoSEQ multiplex PCR, the repertoire was profiled, and TCRdb retains in-frame clones only, with some absent. The sample has 35,000 to 45,000 clones; 90% to 95% are singletons. The sequenced sample was PBMCs, obtained 524 days after transplant. The receptors derive from a human patient who received an intestinal transplant, so some T cells may come from the graft donor. CDR3s include the opening cysteine and the closing phenylalanine or tryptophan. The order of the fields is CDR3 DNA, CDR3 protein, V gene, J gene, clone size, D gene. The D gene is left open where the match is weak. A row's size may be missing; if present it is once, few, many or a size class.

CDR3nt: TGTGCCTGGAGTGAGACAGGGTGGGATGAAAAACTGTTTTTT
CDR3aa: CAWSETGWDEKLFF
v_gene: TRBV30
j_gene: TRBJ1-4
abundance: once
d_gene: TRBD1

CDR3nt: TGCGCCAGCAGCCAAGGGACTAGCGGGAACTACGAGCAGTACTTC
CDR3aa: CASSQGTSGNYEQYF
v_gene: TRBV4-3
j_gene: TRBJ2-7
abundance: -
d_gene: TRBD2

CDR3nt: TGTGCCAGCAGTCAAGTGAACACTGAAGCTTTCTTT
CDR3aa: CASSQVNTEAFF
v_gene: TRBV28
j_gene: TRBJ1-1
abundance: -
d_gene: -

CDR3nt: TGTGCCAGTAGTATCCCAGGGCTTGGCCAGCCCCAGCATTTT
CDR3aa: CASSIPGLGQPQHF
v_gene: TRBV19
j_gene: TRBJ1-5
abundance: -
d_gene: -

CDR3nt: TGTGCCAGCATCGGACTTTGGTATTCACCCCTCCACTTT
CDR3aa: CASIGLWYSPLHF
v_gene: TRBV28
j_gene: TRBJ1-6
abundance: -
d_gene: -

CDR3nt: TGTGCCAGCCATCTGTCTCTCACAGATACGCAGTATTTT
CDR3aa: CASHLSLTDTQYF
v_gene: TRBV27
j_gene: TRBJ2-3
abundance: -
d_gene: -

CDR3nt: TGTGCCAGCAGGTCTGACAGGCCGGGACAAGAGACCCAGTACTTC
CDR3aa: CASRSDRPGQETQYF
v_gene: TRBV7-9
j_gene: TRBJ2-5
abundance: few
d_gene: -

CDR3nt: TGTGCCACCAGTACGCCCGGCCCTAATGAGCAGTTCTTC
CDR3aa: CATSTPGPNEQFF
v_gene: TRBV19
j_gene: TRBJ2-1
abundance: -
d_gene: -

CDR3nt: TGTGCCAGCAGCCCAACAGCGGGAGGGCCCCCCGAGACCCAGTACTTC
CDR3aa: CASSPTAGGPPETQYF
v_gene: TRBV5-4
j_gene: TRBJ2-5
abundance: -
d_gene: TRBD2

CDR3nt: TGTGCCAGCAGCCCAGCCCGGGACTCCTACGAGCAGTACTTC
CDR3aa: CASSPARDSYEQYF
v_gene: TRBV28
j_gene: TRBJ2-7
abundance: -
d_gene: -

CDR3nt: TGTGCCAGCAGTTTATGGGGCAGGGAGGACAATGAGCAGTTCTTC
CDR3aa: CASSLWGREDNEQFF
v_gene: TRBV28
j_gene: TRBJ2-1
abundance: -
d_gene: -

CDR3nt: TGTGCCTGGAACAGGGGGCAAATCAATCAGCCCCAGCATTTT
CDR3aa: CAWNRGQINQPQHF
v_gene: TRBV30
j_gene: TRBJ1-5
abundance: -
d_gene: TRBD1

CDR3nt: TGTGCCTGGGTTCGAACTAGCGGGCTGACAGATACGCAGTATTTT
CDR3aa: CAWVRTSGLTDTQYF
v_gene: TRBV30
j_gene: TRBJ2-3
abundance: -
d_gene: TRBD2

CDR3nt: TGTGCCAGCAGCGTAGTAGAGCCCACCAACGGACTAGCGGGAATCTACAATGAGCAGTTCTTC
CDR3aa: CASSVVEPTNGLAGIYNEQFF
v_gene: TRBV9
j_gene: TRBJ2-1
abundance: -
d_gene: TRBD2

CDR3nt: TGTGCCAGCAGCTTATCTATGGGGGCCTCCTACAATGAGCAGTTCTTC
CDR3aa: CASSLSMGASYNEQFF
v_gene: TRBV7-2
j_gene: TRBJ2-1
abundance: few
d_gene: -

CDR3nt: TGTGCCACCAGCAGAGACCCCTCAGGGCAAGCTTTCTTT
CDR3aa: CATSRDPSGQAFF
v_gene: TRBV15
j_gene: TRBJ1-1
abundance: few
d_gene: -

CDR3nt: TGTGCCAGCATCTCCCTGGGCTCTGGGGCCAACGTCCTGACTTTC
CDR3aa: CASISLGSGANVLTF
v_gene: TRBV2
j_gene: TRBJ2-6
abundance: -
d_gene: -

CDR3nt: TGCGCCAGCAGCTCGAACAGATCCCCGACCGAAAAACTGTTTTTT
CDR3aa: CASSSNRSPTEKLFF
v_gene: TRBV5-1
j_gene: TRBJ1-4
abundance: -
d_gene: -

CDR3nt: TGTGCCAGCAGCTTAGATGCTGGCGCCTATGGCTACACCTTC
CDR3aa: CASSLDAGAYGYTF
v_gene: TRBV11-2
j_gene: TRBJ1-2
abundance: -
d_gene: -

CDR3nt: TGTGCCAGCATCCTAGCGGGAGGAACAGATACGCAGTATTTT
CDR3aa: CASILAGGTDTQYF
v_gene: TRBV6-1
j_gene: TRBJ2-3
abundance: -
d_gene: TRBD2

CDR3nt: TGTGCCAGCAGCTTAGCGGCTACCGGGGAGCTGTTTTTT
CDR3aa: CASSLAATGELFF
v_gene: TRBV11-2
j_gene: TRBJ2-2
abundance: -
d_gene: -

CDR3nt: TGTGCCAGCAGCCCGCGCACGACAGTTTACAATGAGCAGTTCTTC
CDR3aa: CASSPRTTVYNEQFF
v_gene: TRBV6-5
j_gene: TRBJ2-1
abundance: once
d_gene: -

CDR3nt: TGTGCCAGCAGGCCTTCCGCCGAAGAGACCCAGTACTTC
CDR3aa: CASRPSAEETQYF
v_gene: TRBV28
j_gene: TRBJ2-5
abundance: -
d_gene: -

CDR3nt: TGTGCCACCCGAAAGGATAATTCACCCCTCCACTTT
CDR3aa: CATRKDNSPLHF
v_gene: TRBV10-3
j_gene: TRBJ1-6
abundance: -
d_gene: -

CDR3nt: TGTGCCAGCTCACGAGAGGGTTACCAGAGCTCCTACGAGCAGTACTTC
CDR3aa: CASSREGYQSSYEQYF
v_gene: TRBV18
j_gene: TRBJ2-7
abundance: -
d_gene: -

CDR3nt: TGTGCCAGCAGCTTGCCCCGGGACAGCACAGATACGCAGTATTTT
CDR3aa: CASSLPRDSTDTQYF
v_gene: TRBV5-5
j_gene: TRBJ2-3
abundance: -
d_gene: -

CDR3nt: TGTGCCAGCAGCTTAGCCGGGACAGGGGTCTATGGCTACACCTTC
CDR3aa: CASSLAGTGVYGYTF
v_gene: TRBV7-3
j_gene: TRBJ1-2
abundance: few
d_gene: TRBD1

CDR3nt: TGCGCCAGCAGTGAGTCCAACAGAGGGTCCTACGAGCAGTACTTC
CDR3aa: CASSESNRGSYEQYF
v_gene: TRBV10-1
j_gene: TRBJ2-7
abundance: -
d_gene: -

CDR3nt: TGTGCCAGCAGCTTGGAAAAGGGCACCCGAGGGGGCACTGAAGCTTTCTTT
CDR3aa: CASSLEKGTRGGTEAFF
v_gene: TRBV5-6
j_gene: TRBJ1-1
abundance: -
d_gene: -

CDR3nt: TGTGCCATCAGCGGAGGTTGGGCGGGAGAAGTTGAGACCCAGTACTTC
CDR3aa: CAISGGWAGEVETQYF
v_gene: TRBV10-3
j_gene: TRBJ2-5
abundance: once
d_gene: TRBD2

CDR3nt: TGTGCCAGCAGTTACTCACAGGGTGTCCCCTACGAGCAGTACTTC
CDR3aa: CASSYSQGVPYEQYF
v_gene: TRBV6-5
j_gene: TRBJ2-7
abundance: -
d_gene: -

CDR3nt: TGTGCCAGCGCGGACAGGGTCGACAATCAGCCCCAGCATTTT
CDR3aa: CASADRVDNQPQHF
v_gene: TRBV28
j_gene: TRBJ1-5
abundance: -
d_gene: TRBD1

CDR3nt: TGTGCCAGCAGCGGCGGTTGGGGTAGGGTGAACGAGCAGTACTTC
CDR3aa: CASSGGWGRVNEQYF
v_gene: TRBV28
j_gene: TRBJ2-7
abundance: -
d_gene: -

CDR3nt: TGTGCCAGCAGCTTAGCGCCCGGGACAGTATTTTACGAGCAGTACTTC
CDR3aa: CASSLAPGTVFYEQYF
v_gene: TRBV7-2
j_gene: TRBJ2-7
abundance: -
d_gene: TRBD1

CDR3nt: TGTGCCAGCAGCTTAGCGAGGACAGCCTACGAGCAGTACTTC
CDR3aa: CASSLARTAYEQYF
v_gene: TRBV7-2
j_gene: TRBJ2-7
abundance: -
d_gene: -

CDR3nt: TGTGCCAGCAGTACATCGGGCTACGAGCAGTACTTC
CDR3aa: CASSTSGYEQYF
v_gene: TRBV6-5
j_gene: TRBJ2-7
abundance: -
d_gene: -

CDR3nt: TGTGCCAGCAGCCTGGGCACGCGGGATGGCTACACCTTC
CDR3aa: CASSLGTRDGYTF
v_gene: TRBV28
j_gene: TRBJ1-2
abundance: -
d_gene: -

CDR3nt: TGTGCCAGCAGCCCCTTGGGCTTGCTCACTGAAGCTTTCTTT
CDR3aa: CASSPLGLLTEAFF
v_gene: TRBV16
j_gene: TRBJ1-1
abundance: once
d_gene: -

CDR3nt: TGTGCCAGCCGGGTAGAGGGTACCTACGAGCAGTACTTC
CDR3aa: CASRVEGTYEQYF
v_gene: TRBV6-5
j_gene: TRBJ2-7
abundance: few
d_gene: -

CDR3nt: TGTGCCAGCAGCGGCCGACAGGGGGGACACGAGCAGTACTTC
CDR3aa: CASSGRQGGHEQYF
v_gene: TRBV11-1
j_gene: TRBJ2-7
abundance: -
d_gene: TRBD1

CDR3nt: TGTGCTAGCAGCCAAGGACAGGGGACCGTTAATGAAAAACTGTTTTTT
CDR3aa: CASSQGQGTVNEKLFF
v_gene: TRBV7-7
j_gene: TRBJ1-4
abundance: -
d_gene: TRBD1

CDR3nt: TGTGCCAGCAGTTTAAAAGCTCTGGCGGACACTGAAGCTTTCTTT
CDR3aa: CASSLKALADTEAFF
v_gene: TRBV27
j_gene: TRBJ1-1
abundance: -
d_gene: -